This TCR beta chain is from a study of T cell responses to AZD1222 COVID-19 vaccine (dated by TCRdb to the early 2020s). With regard to the full study: AZD1222 recipients given second doses at about 4 weeks or at about 12 weeks were pooled, since spike-specific TCR depth and breadth were not found to differ between the two schedules. TCR sequencing covered some 240 trial participants: 207 given two doses of AZD1222 and 26 given two doses of MenACWY control vaccine. Enrollment into the trials was organized by age into subgroups of 18-55, 56-69 and 70-plus years, and those subgroups contained about 160, 30 and 59 TCR-sequenced participants, respectively. Results and caveats for the whole study, not just this receptor: Reportedly, close to half of the unique spike-specific TCRs recognized epitopes lying outside the regions that are mutated in the B.1.351 and B.1.1.7 variants. Participants were mostly white British and included more females than males, and it was suggested by the authors that clonal diversity may have been underestimated. After two AZD1222 doses, spike-specific TCR breadth and depth were significantly higher than at day 0 and than in MenACWY recipients. In the small 56-69-year group, the increase in depth fell short of significance, most likely because of low power. Vaccine-associated CD4 TCRs spanned the whole spike protein, with dominant responses in regions 160-218 and 743-854. Because no day 14 peak-response samples were available, repertoires were characterized only after the peak T cell response. Conclusions about previously exposed vaccinees are limited because only five to seven AZD1222 recipients were SARS-CoV-2 seropositive at baseline.

From the cysteine up to the phenylalanine, the CDR3 has a length of 12 residues. Solely the CDR3 DNA is kept, with 36 bases framed from the first base. CDR1 and CDR2, per the germline V gene, are ENHRY and SYGVKD. The trim is 6 bases for V and 8 bases for J, with a gap of 13 bases between the germline ends. What the time point label conveys for this sample: baseline before first vaccination. Samples from vaccinated people were obtained from the UK trials COV001 and COV002, which included a single-blind randomized controlled phase 2/3 trial of AZD1222 (ChAdOx1 nCoV-19) in healthy adults. For TCRbeta chain sequencing, PBMC samples were collected from trial participants at day 0 and at day 28 after the second dose. Notes on this clone: What this receptor recognizes is not known. Base qualities were left out, and no much larger clone turns up one base away.

The CDR3 regions of human TCRbeta chains were subjected to immunosequencing. On the authors' methods: Repertoire TCRs were checked for matches against a reference library of SARS-CoV-2-specific TCRs that had been generated using the MIRA antigen-specificity platform. Breadth meant the fraction of unique TCRs that were SARS-CoV-2-associated, whereas depth meant the fraction of total T cells that were SARS-CoV-2-associated. Using the MIRA data, every spike-specific TCR was mapped to the spike region that the TCR reacted to and assigned to either a CD4 or a CD8 class. Log10-transformed breadth and depth values were compared by one-way ANOVA with Sidak's multiple comparisons tests. TCRdb's version of the immuneACCESS table is confined to in-frame rearrangements and falls short of the full clone set. An unresolved V gene accounts for under half of the shortfall where checked; the remainder is of unknown origin. The DNA was the basis for D and trimming; V, J and clone size are from that table. The sample data list 150,000 to 200,000 clones, and 90% to 95% of these were observed just once. The leading ten clones occupy 2.3% of the sample.

The TCR originated in an adult in good health. The chain uses TRBV10-3 and TRBJ1-1, with the D segment identity uncertain. The sample consisted of peripheral blood, taken on day 0 of AZD1222 vaccination. The sequenced DNA: TGTGCCATCAGGTCAGCGGTGGGGGAAGCTTTCTTT. It translates to CAIRSAVGEAFF.